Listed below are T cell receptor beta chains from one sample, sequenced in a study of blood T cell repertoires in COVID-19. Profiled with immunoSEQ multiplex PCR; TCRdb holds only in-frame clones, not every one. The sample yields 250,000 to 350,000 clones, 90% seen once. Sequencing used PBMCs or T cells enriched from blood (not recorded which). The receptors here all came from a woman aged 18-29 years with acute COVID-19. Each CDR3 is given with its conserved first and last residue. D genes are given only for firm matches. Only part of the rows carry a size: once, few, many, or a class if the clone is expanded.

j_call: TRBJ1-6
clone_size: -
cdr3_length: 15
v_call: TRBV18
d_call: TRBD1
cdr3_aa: CASSPRDRLSSPLHF
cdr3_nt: TGTGCCAGCTCACCACGGGACAGGTTGAGTTCACCCCTCCACTTT

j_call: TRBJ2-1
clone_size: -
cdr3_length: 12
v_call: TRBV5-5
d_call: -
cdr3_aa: CASSLGGNEQFF
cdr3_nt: TGTGCCAGCAGCTTGGGCGGGAATGAGCAGTTCTTC

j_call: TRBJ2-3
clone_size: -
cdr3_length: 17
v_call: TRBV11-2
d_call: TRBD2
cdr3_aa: CASSLRTSGRVADTQYF
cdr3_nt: TGTGCCAGCAGCTTACGGACTAGCGGGAGGGTGGCAGATACGCAGTATTTT

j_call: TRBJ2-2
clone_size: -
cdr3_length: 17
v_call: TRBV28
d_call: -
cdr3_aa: CASSFPRPTGNTGELFF
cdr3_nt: TGTGCCAGCAGCTTCCCTCGCCCGACAGGCAACACCGGGGAGCTGTTTTTT

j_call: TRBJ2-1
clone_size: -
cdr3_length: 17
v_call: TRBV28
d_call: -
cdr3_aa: CASSFPPRLDFYNEQFF
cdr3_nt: TGTGCCAGCAGTTTCCCACCCCGATTGGACTTCTACAATGAGCAGTTCTTC

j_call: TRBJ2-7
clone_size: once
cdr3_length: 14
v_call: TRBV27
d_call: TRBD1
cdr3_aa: CASSLTGGIYEQYF
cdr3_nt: TGTGCCAGCAGTTTGACAGGGGGCATCTACGAGCAGTACTTC

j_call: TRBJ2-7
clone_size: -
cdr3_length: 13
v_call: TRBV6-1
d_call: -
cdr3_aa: CASSEGGLGEQYF
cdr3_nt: TGTGCCAGCAGTGAAGGCGGGTTGGGCGAGCAGTACTTC

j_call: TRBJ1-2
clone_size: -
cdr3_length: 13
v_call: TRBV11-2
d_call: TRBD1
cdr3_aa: CASSSTGVYGYTF
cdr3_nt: TGTGCCAGCAGCTCGACAGGGGTCTATGGCTACACCTTC

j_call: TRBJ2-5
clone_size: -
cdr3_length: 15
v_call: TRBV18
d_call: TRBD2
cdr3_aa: CASSPLVAGKETQYF
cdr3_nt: TGTGCCAGCTCACCCCTCGTAGCGGGTAAAGAGACCCAGTACTTC

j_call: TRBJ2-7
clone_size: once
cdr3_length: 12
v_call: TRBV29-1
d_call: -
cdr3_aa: CSVGFDSFEQYF
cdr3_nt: TGCAGCGTTGGGTTTGACAGCTTCGAGCAGTACTTC